Given below is one T cell receptor beta chain in context. The sample comes from a study of shared clonotypes between healthy human individuals. The assay was immunoSEQ multiplex PCR, and TCRdb's table has in-frame clones only and misses some. The sample contains approximately 1.5 million clones, 98% of which appear only once. CDR3 length equals 13 residues. The V end lost 3 bases, the J end lost 3 bases, and 9 bases lay between the germline ends. Per germline, CDR1 KGHSH and CDR2 LQKENI. This receptor was taken from a man younger than 40 in good health. The chain joins TRBV18 to TRBJ2-7; unclear D gene. Sequenced: naive CD4+ T cells sorted from blood. Subset indicated: CD45RA+ positively selected. The chain's CDR3 is CASSPSESYEQYF. CDR3 DNA sequence: TGTGCCAGCTCACCGTCAGAAAGCTACGAGCAGTACTTC.